This T cell receptor beta chain stems from a study of OX40 agonist ivuxolimab in advanced cancers. For the study at large: Antecedent anti-PD-1, anti-PD-L1 or anti-CTLA-4 therapy was permissible, with around 41% having received some. Study outcomes and limitations: The antigen specificity of the peripheral T cells (those that were expanded) was not determined.

The germline gives CDR1 GTSNPN, CDR2 SVGIG (reference sequence). There are 12 residues in the CDR3. Deletions cut 2 bases from V and 2 bases from J, with 6 bases between. TCRdb's copy holds only in-frame clones and misses some; the assay was immunoSEQ multiplex PCR. The sample consists of 36,000 or so clones, 80% to 85% of them appearing once. Autoimmune disease history or systemic immunosuppression led to patient exclusion. To note about this clone: Its matching antigen is unknown.

The sample consisted of CD4+ or CD8+ T cells sorted from blood, taken in a trial of the OX40 agonist ivuxolimab. The rearrangement joins TRBV30 to TRBJ1-2; no clear D gene. The receptor was isolated from an adult with an advanced solid tumor such as melanoma, head and neck, liver or kidney cancer. CDR3 bases: TGTGCCTGGAGTCTGGGGAACTATGGCTACACCTTC. Residues: CAWSLGNYGYTF. Together with reference TRBV30 and TRBJ1-2, the CDR3 gives the full variable domain: SQTIHQWPATLVQPVGSPLSLECTVEGTSNPNLYWYRQAAGRGLQLLFYSVGIGQISSEVPQNLSASRPQDRQFILSSKKLLLSDSGFYLCAWSLGNYGYTFGSGTRLTVV.